The present T cell receptor (beta chain) was sequenced within a study of cytomegalovirus exposure and HLA in healthy donors. Use of 60 Vbeta and 13 Jbeta primers characterized the PCR. Using immunoSEQ multiplex PCR, the repertoire was profiled, and TCRdb retains in-frame clones only, with some absent. This sample has 85,000 to 130,000 clones, with 65% to 80% found just once. CDR3 size: 13 residues. V lost 5 bases and J lost 0, with 7 bases in between. Looked up from germline, CDR1 is SGHTA and CDR2 is FQGTGA. J is TRBJ2-5 and V is TRBV7-3; D ambiguous. Sequencing was performed on PBMCs. The clonotype was recovered from a male donor in good health and CMV-seropositive. The CDR3 protein is CASSLSYQETQYF. As DNA, the CDR3 is TGTGCCAGCAGCCTATCCTACCAAGAGACCCAGTACTTC.